This T cell receptor beta chain was documented in a study of early T cells in non-severe SARS-CoV-2 infection. Study context: Chains were not paired, and sequencing was done on bulk RNA from unsorted whole blood.

Unique molecular identifiers were added to individual cDNA molecules. TCRdb recomputed calls from the 5' RACE reads with MiXCR, one row per CDR3 protein. The sample has some 87,000 distinct CDR3 sequences; 12% to 15% are singletons. This clonotype has a count of ten or more. The germline V gene encodes CDR1 MGHDK and CDR2 SYGVNS. The CDR3 contains 17 residues. The junction had 8 bases not matched to a gene; V was cut back by 1 base and J by 1 base. The sequenced sample was whole blood. The receptor was isolated from an adult who was a healthcare worker with PCR-confirmed SARS-CoV-2 infection or an uninfected control (not recorded which). J is TRBJ1-1 and V is TRBV25-1; the match to TRBD1 covers 8 bases. The CDR3 loop reads CASSELGQGRGNTEAFF. The CDR3 coding sequence is TGTGCCAGCAGTGAATTAGGACAGGGAAGAGGGAACACTGAAGCTTTCTTT.